A single sample gave rise to the 31 T cell receptor beta chains below, sequenced in a study of T cells in Graves' hyperthyroidism and ophthalmopathy (dated 2019 in TCRdb). Libraries were built with multiplex PCR. The sequencer was an Illumina HiSeq 2000. TCR beta CDR3 regions were amplified from RNA transcripts. A first-round RT-PCR of the TCR CDR3 used the HTBI primer set with the Qiagen OneStep RT-PCR kit. The public sequencing data were trimmed at Q25 with fastp and processed into clonotypes with MiXCR by TCRdb, which kept only in-frame beta chains. Under each unique CDR3 protein, matching rows form one entry showing the most common genes and DNA. The sample includes over 300,000 distinct CDR3 sequences, with around 13% observed a single time. Clones ranked in the top ten supply 34% of the sample. Source material: blood. These receptors originate from a woman in her forties with Graves' ophthalmopathy.

This clonotype was seen once. V usage is TRBV28 and J usage is TRBJ1-2; TRBD1 agrees at 7 bases. The CDR3 consists of 15 residues. Trimming took 5 bases from V and 8 from J; bases not matched to a gene: 14. CDR1 and CDR2 (germline): MDHEN, SYDVKM. The CDR3 protein is CASSEQGIGGEGYTF. The CDR3 DNA sequence: TGTGCCAGCAGTGAACAGGGGATAGGGGGCGAAGGCTACACCTTC.

At least ten counts were recorded for this clonotype. This chain connects TRBV11-2 to TRBJ1-6; D gene unclear. The CDR3 covers 14 residues. V was clipped by 4 bases and J by 10 bases, with 14 bases between them. Germline V gives CDR1 SGHAT, CDR2 FQNNGV. CDR3 region: CASSSHLSGSPLHF. DNA of the CDR3: TGTGCCAGCAGCTCCCACTTGTCGGGCTCACCCCTCCACTTT.

The chain links TRBV5-1 to TRBJ2-1; a possible D gene is TRBD2 (6 bases). The CDR3 is made up of 18 amino acids. The V end lost 1 base, the J end lost 4 bases, and 21 bases lay between the germline ends. Looked up from germline, CDR1 is SGHRS and CDR2 is YFSETQ. CDR3 bases: TGCGCCAGCAGCTTGCTGGGTTCGGGGACTGGACGGTACAATGAGCAGTTCTTC. This codes for CASSLLGSGTGRYNEQFF.

V usage is TRBV27 and J usage is TRBJ2-7, with D perhaps assigned TRBD1 or TRBD2 (5 bases each). The length of the CDR3 is 15 residues. CDR1 is MNHEY and CDR2 is SMNVEV in the germline V gene (reference sequence). With 8 bases removed from V and 1 base from J, the gap between germline ends came to 18 bases. This chain's CDR3 is CASSPLRDLSYEQYF. CDR3 sequence (DNA): TGTGCCAGCTCACCCCTCCGGGACCTTTCCTACGAGCAGTACTTC.

This clonotype has at least ten counts. The chain employs TRBV19 and TRBJ1-1; D is possibly TRBD1 (6 bases). CDR1 LNHDA and CDR2 SQIVND come from the germline V gene (reference sequence). Trimming shortened V by 5 bases and J by 1 base, and 17 bases separated the two germline ends. The CDR3 runs to 16 residues. The CDR3 bases are TGTGCCAGTAGTCCCGGACAGTTTTTCGGGAACACTGAAGCTTTCTTT. Its protein is CASSPGQFFGNTEAFF.

Only a few counts were recorded for this clonotype. V is TRBV18 and J is TRBJ2-7; a possible D gene is TRBD2 (6 bases). Germline V gene lookup returns CDR1 KGHSH and CDR2 LQKENI. Trimming shortened V by 1 base and J by 6 bases, and 16 bases separated the two germline ends. The CDR3 consists of 15 residues. The CDR3 reads CASSPLGLGMAEQYF. The CDR3 DNA reads TGTGCCAGCTCACCACTGGGACTGGGAATGGCCGAGCAGTACTTC.

This clonotype was seen only a few times. The chain uses TRBV20-1 and TRBJ1-3; D is possibly TRBD1 (5 bases). Germline CDR1 and CDR2: DFQATT and SNEGSKA (reference sequence). The ends were cut back, 5 bases at V and 0 bases at J, with 17 bases in the middle. The CDR3 contains 16 residues. The CDR3 region has the DNA TGCAGTGCTCCCAATCGCGGGGGAAACTCTGGAAACACCATATATTTT. Translated: CSAPNRGGNSGNTIYF.

This clonotype was detected ten times or more. The V call is TRBV28, the J call TRBJ2-7, with a possible D match to TRBD1 (5 bases). Germline V CDR1 and CDR2: MDHEN, SYDVKM. This CDR3 has 14 amino acids. V lost 7 bases, J lost 0 bases, and 13 bases lay in between. Written as DNA, the CDR3 is TGTGCCAGCACCGAAAGGGGATACTCCTACGAGCAGTACTTC. Amino acid sequence: CASTERGYSYEQYF. Filled out from reference TRBV28 and TRBJ2-7, the complete variable domain reads DVKVTQSSRYLVKRTGEKVFLECVQDMDHENMFWYRQDPGLGLRLIYFSYDVKMKEKGDIPEGYSVSREKKERFSLILESASTNQTSMYLCASTERGYSYEQYFGPGTRLTVT.

This clonotype came up many times. CDR3 sequence reads: CASSFRPAGGTEAFF. CDR3 DNA: TGTGCCAGCAGTTTTCGTCCAGCCGGAGGGACTGAAGCTTTCTTT. This sequence joins TRBV12-3 or TRBV12-4 and TRBJ1-1; no definite D call. There are 15 residues in the CDR3. Trimming removed 3 bases from V and 5 bases from J, with 16 bases in between.

This CDR3 reads CASSLGPVGNNSPLHF. The CDR3 DNA reads as TGTGCCAGCAGCTTGGGTCCGGTGGGAAATAATTCACCCCTCCACTTT. The chain has TRBV5-5 and TRBJ1-6; D ambiguous. Germline CDR1 and CDR2: SGHKS and YYEKEE (reference sequence). The V end lost 0 bases, the J end lost 5 bases, and 12 bases lay between the germline ends. The CDR3 is 16 amino acids.

This clonotype appeared a few times. V gene TRBV28 combines with J gene TRBJ1-2, with D perhaps matching TRBD1 (6 bases). The germline V gene encodes CDR1 MDHEN and CDR2 SYDVKM. The CDR3 has 13 amino acids. Between the trimmed V and J ends, which lost 6 bases and 6 bases, there was a span of 14 bases. The CDR3 DNA follows: TGTGCCAGCAGATTTGGGGGCCAGGATGGCTACACCTTC. As protein: CASRFGGQDGYTF.

This clonotype was seen many times. The chain is built from TRBV6-1 and TRBJ2-1; 9 positions match TRBD1. The germline gives CDR1 MNHNS, CDR2 SASEGT. V was pared by 6 bases and J by 8 bases, with 8 bases of the junction left unmatched. The length of the CDR3 is 14 residues. In nucleotides, the CDR3 is TGTGCCAGCAGGTGGGACAGGGCGGAACATGAGCAGTTCTTC. It codes for CASRWDRAEHEQFF.

This clonotype was seen a few times. The chain recombines TRBV14 with TRBJ2-1, with TRBD1 as a possible D gene (6 bases). Germline assignment: CDR1 SGHDN and CDR2 FVKESK. This CDR3 comprises 15 residues. Trimming removed 1 base at V and 4 bases at J, with 11 bases between. DNA for the CDR3: TGTGCCAGCAGCCAAGTGGGGGCTCAATACAATGAGCAGTTCTTC. It yields the protein CASSQVGAQYNEQFF.

At least ten counts were recorded for this clonotype. This chain uses TRBV11-2 with TRBJ1-4; D not certain. Germline V gives CDR1 SGHAT, CDR2 FQNNGV. This CDR3 comprises 14 residues. Trimming left V 7 bases short and J 4 bases short, with 13 bases between. Written as DNA, the CDR3 is TGTGCCAGCAACTTCTACGGCAGTAATGAAAAACTGTTTTTT. Its translation is CASNFYGSNEKLFF.

The rearrangement uses TRBV5-6 and TRBJ2-2; D not resolved. From germline, CDR1 is SGHDT and CDR2 YYEEEE. Deletions cut 1 base from V and 6 bases from J, with 7 bases between. This CDR3 has 13 amino acids. CDR3 amino acids: CASSLPPPGELFF. The DNA for the CDR3 is TGTGCCAGCAGCTTGCCCCCCCCCGGGGAGCTGTTTTTT.

The chain carries TRBV13 and TRBJ2-3; D gene uncertain. CDR3 size: 16 residues. Germline lookup yields CDR1 PRHDT and CDR2 FYEKMQ (reference sequence). Trimming took 3 bases from V and 0 from J, leaving 13 bases between them. CDR3 region: CASSFLTNLSTDTQYF. In DNA form, the CDR3 reads TGTGCCAGCAGCTTCCTTACAAACCTGAGCACAGATACGCAGTATTTT.

This clonotype was detected ten times or more. J is TRBJ2-3 and V is TRBV24-1, with a tentative D call TRBD2 (6 bases). Germline V lookup: CDR1 KGHDR, CDR2 SFDVKD. With 7 bases removed from V and 7 bases from J, the gap between germline ends came to 8 bases. The CDR3 runs to 11 residues. CDR3 DNA: TGTGCCACCAGCCGGGGGAATACGCAGTATTTT. Protein product: CATSRGNTQYF.

This clonotype has a count of ten or more. V is TRBV6-1 and J is TRBJ2-7, with 10 bases that match TRBD1. The germline V gene encodes CDR1 MNHNS and CDR2 SASEGT. The CDR3 is made up of 16 amino acids. With 7 bases clipped from V and 5 bases from J, the junction kept 14 bases outside the gene matches. The CDR3 here is CASTINRGTGVHEQYF. The CDR3 coding sequence is TGTGCCAGCACTATAAACCGCGGGACAGGGGTCCACGAGCAGTACTTC.

The genes are TRBV27 and TRBJ2-1; 11 bases match TRBD2. The germline gives CDR1 MNHEY, CDR2 SMNVEV (reference sequence). J lost 8 bases, V lost 3 bases, and 12 bases had no gene match. This CDR3 spans 17 amino acids. CDR3 DNA: TGTGCCAGCAGTTTGTCTCTAGCGGGAGGTTTGCTCTATGAGCAGTTCTTC. This codes for CASSLSLAGGLLYEQFF.

This clonotype was counted between two and nine times. The chain is built from TRBV9 and TRBJ2-3, with D tentatively TRBD1 (5 bases). The CDR3 is 15 amino acids. V was clipped by 1 base and J by 2 bases, with 11 bases between them. CDR1 and CDR2 from the germline V gene are SGDLS and YYNGEE. Written as DNA, the CDR3 is TGTGCCAGCAGCGTAAGGCAGGGCTCCACAGATACGCAGTATTTT. This encodes CASSVRQGSTDTQYF. The complete variable domain, with remaining parts taken from reference TRBV9 and TRBJ2-3, reads DSGVTQTPKHLITATGQRVTLRCSPRSGDLSVYWYQQSLDQGLQFLIQYYNGEERAKGNILERFSAQQFPDLHSELNLSSLELGDSALYFCASSVRQGSTDTQYFGPGTRLTVL.

The V call is TRBV12-3 or TRBV12-4, the J call TRBJ2-1; D gene unclear. The CDR3 runs to 13 residues. The V and J ends lost 6 bases and 3 bases respectively, with 9 bases between them. The CDR3 nucleotides are TGTGCCAGCAGCGACAACAACTACAATGAGCAGTTCTTC. Encoded protein: CASSDNNYNEQFF.

This sequence joins TRBV20-1 and TRBJ2-2; 8 bases fit TRBD2. The CDR3 contains 16 residues. The trim removed 1 base at V and 3 bases at J, leaving 7 bases unmatched. The germline V gene encodes CDR1 DFQATT and CDR2 SNEGSKA (reference sequence). CDR3 sequence: CSARVRRGEDTGELFF. Written as DNA, the CDR3 is TGCAGTGCTAGAGTAAGGCGGGGGGAAGACACCGGGGAGCTGTTTTTT.

This clonotype showed up just a few times. V gene TRBV20-1 combines with J gene TRBJ2-2, with 9 bases aligning to TRBD2. This CDR3 is 14 amino acids long. Per the germline V gene, CDR1 is DFQATT and CDR2 is SNEGSKA (reference sequence). The trim removed 5 bases at V and 0 bases at J, leaving 1 base unmatched. Here the CDR3 reads CSALAGSNTGELFF. CDR3 nucleotides: TGCAGTGCTCTAGCGGGATCGAACACCGGGGAGCTGTTTTTT.

With respect to this clonotype: A much larger clone differs from this one at a single base, so this may be a read error. The rearrangement joins TRBV15 to TRBJ2-1, with 9 nucleotides matching TRBD2. The CDR3 has 16 residues. CDR1 and CDR2 from the germline V gene are LNHNV and YYDKDF (reference sequence). V lost 0 bases to trimming and J lost 6 bases; unmatched junction nucleotides: 6. CDR3 sequence reads: CATSRESSGIRNEQFF. CDR3 sequence (DNA): TGTGCCACCAGCAGAGAGTCTAGCGGGATCCGCAATGAGCAGTTCTTC.

This clonotype appeared a few times. The CDR3 loop reads CASSLEAQRTGELFF. The CDR3 DNA is TGTGCCAGCAGCTTAGAGGCCCAACGGACCGGGGAGCTGTTTTTT. This sequence joins TRBV11-2 and TRBJ2-2; D remains unclear. Trimming stripped 0 bases from V and 5 bases from J, with 10 bases between. The CDR3 spans 15 residues. CDR1 is SGHAT and CDR2 is FQNNGV in the germline V gene.

The chain uses TRBV12-3 or TRBV12-4 and TRBJ2-3; tentative D call: TRBD1 (5 bases). Trimming took 2 bases from V and 1 from J, leaving 16 bases between them. This CDR3 spans 17 amino acids. This chain's CDR3 is CASSLPRSIGGTDTQYF. CDR3 DNA: TGTGCCAGCAGTTTACCCCGCTCAATAGGGGGCACAGATACGCAGTATTTT.

This clonotype was picked up a small number of times. This rearrangement joins TRBV18 to TRBJ2-7, with 7 bases identical to TRBD1. CDR3 length: 15 residues. V gave up 6 bases and J gave up 0 bases; unmatched junction bases: 8. The germline V gene has CDR1 KGHSH and CDR2 LQKENI. The CDR3 spells CASSPGQPSSYEQYF. The CDR3, as DNA: TGTGCCAGCTCTCCGGGACAGCCCTCCTCCTACGAGCAGTACTTC.

This clonotype was counted a few times. The rearrangement uses TRBV11-2 and TRBJ2-1, with 11 bases identical to TRBD2. This CDR3 is built from 16 residues. Germline CDR1 is SGHAT and CDR2 is FQNNGV. V was pared by 1 base and J by 4 bases, with 3 bases of the junction left unmatched. CDR3 nucleotide sequence: TGTGCCAGCAGCTTAGGGAGACTAGCGGGGTACAATGAGCAGTTCTTC. This encodes CASSLGRLAGYNEQFF.

This clonotype was observed many times. DNA of the CDR3: TGTGCCAGCAGTTACTTAGCGGGAGCCTACAATGAGCAGTTCTTC. It translates to CASSYLAGAYNEQFF. V gene TRBV12-3 or TRBV12-4 combines with J gene TRBJ2-1; 9 nucleotides align to TRBD2. This CDR3 is 15 amino acids long. The J segment lost 2 bases and the V segment lost 4 bases, leaving 3 bases of the junction unmatched.

This clonotype occurred a few times. The chain is built from TRBV20-1 and TRBJ1-2, with TRBD1 matching over 8 bases. The junction had 15 bases not matched to a gene; V was cut back by 5 bases and J by 7 bases. CDR1 is DFQATT and CDR2 is SNEGSKA in the germline V gene (reference sequence). The CDR3 sequence is 15 residues long. The CDR3 protein is CSASIPVQGAVGYTF. The CDR3 DNA reads TGCAGTGCTTCAATCCCCGTTCAGGGGGCGGTTGGCTACACCTTC.

This clonotype occurred many times. This chain links TRBV2 with TRBJ1-2, with D unclear. CDR1 SNHLY and CDR2 FYNNEI come from the germline V gene. This CDR3 is built from 13 residues. V lost 7 bases and J lost 2, with 11 bases in between. The CDR3 is CASKGTLNYGYTF. CDR3 DNA: TGTGCCAGCAAAGGTACCCTAAACTATGGCTACACCTTC.